This T cell receptor beta chain is from a study of cytomegalovirus exposure and HLA in healthy donors. As for the study in general: HLA-typed donors contributed about 85 million unique TCRs, which were held in an early data release. Whole-study results and caveats: Analysis performed later found roughly 17,000 TCR beta sequences associated with HLA alleles at 0.05 false discovery rate. Reported performance of the classifier showed diagnosis of cytomegalovirus status with high specificity and sensitivity.

Of note for this clone: Its antigen remains unknown. Germline and junction disagree at one end, which may indicate a read error.

The CDR3 covers 9 residues. Looked up from germline, CDR1 is DFQATT and CDR2 is SNEGSKA (reference sequence). The PCR had 60 Vbeta and 13 Jbeta primers. Assay used: immunoSEQ multiplex PCR; TCRdb lists only in-frame clones, some missing. The top ten hold approximately 1.5% of the sample, which has 150,000 to 200,000 clones, over 70% seen once. This rearrangement joins TRBV20-1 to TRBJ1-2; a possible D gene is TRBD1 (5 bases). The sequence came from a woman aged 25 to 39 in good health and CMV-seropositive. The sequencing input was PBMCs. CDR3 in amino acids: CSAVPEGAF. CDR3 sequence (DNA): TGCAGTGCTGTACCCGAAGGGGCTTTC.